Reported below is one T cell receptor beta chain. Its antigen remains unknown. The sample is drawn from a study of liver allograft versus peripheral blood T cells. Study as a whole: Graft-liver T cell receptor repertoires were compared against recipient peripheral blood repertoires.

The CDR3 spans 16 residues. Germline CDR1 reads MDHEN; CDR2 reads SYDVKM. Trimming at V came to 2 bases and at J to 1 base, leaving 5 bases not matched to a gene. A single record per CDR3 protein comes from TCRdb applying MiXCR to the reads. Of approximately 2,300 distinct CDR3 sequences in the sample, roughly a sixth were seen once. Study results and limitations: Liver allograft and peripheral blood T cell receptor repertoires reportedly differed.

The V call is TRBV28, the J call TRBJ1-5, with TRBD1 matching 7 bases. This clonotype was sampled from a human patient who had a liver transplant. Some T cells here may be from the graft donor. CDR3 DNA sequence: TGTGCCAGCAGTTTACGGGGGACAGTGAGCAATCAGCCCCAGCATTTT. It codes for CASSLRGTVSNQPQHF.